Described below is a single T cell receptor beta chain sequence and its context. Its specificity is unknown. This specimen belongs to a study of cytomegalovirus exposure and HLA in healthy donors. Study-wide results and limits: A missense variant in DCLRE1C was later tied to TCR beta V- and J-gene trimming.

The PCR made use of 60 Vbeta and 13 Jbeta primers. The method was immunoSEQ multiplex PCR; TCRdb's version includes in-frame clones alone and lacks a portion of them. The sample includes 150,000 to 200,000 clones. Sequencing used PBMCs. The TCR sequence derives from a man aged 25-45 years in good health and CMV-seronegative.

CDR3 sequence: CSVGVWGGVSPEAFF. CDR3 coding DNA: TGCAGCGTGGGGGTTTGGGGAGGGGTGAGTCCTGAAGCTTTCTTT. This chain links TRBV29-1 with TRBJ1-1; TRBD1 is a possible D gene (5 bases). The CDR3 covers 15 residues. V lost 6 bases and J 6 bases, leaving 23 bases between the germline ends. The germline CDR1 and CDR2 sequences are SQVTM and ANQGSEA.